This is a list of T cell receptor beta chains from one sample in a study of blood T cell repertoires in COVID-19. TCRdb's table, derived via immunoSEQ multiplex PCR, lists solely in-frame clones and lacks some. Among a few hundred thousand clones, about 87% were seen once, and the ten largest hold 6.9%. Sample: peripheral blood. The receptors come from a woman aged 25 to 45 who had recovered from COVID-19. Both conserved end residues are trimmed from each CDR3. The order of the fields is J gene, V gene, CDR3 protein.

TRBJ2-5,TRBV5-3,ARSLSLAGDQETQY
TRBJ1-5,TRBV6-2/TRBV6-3,ASTPRGRAVDQPQH
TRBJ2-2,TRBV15,ATSRDREGFVGELF
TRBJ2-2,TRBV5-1,ASSTGQGGTGELF
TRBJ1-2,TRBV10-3,AISEQSNYGYT
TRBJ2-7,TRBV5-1,ASSPRGGREQY
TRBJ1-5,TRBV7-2,ASSSQGVGNQPQH
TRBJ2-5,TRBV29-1,SVDSPTGLTQETQY
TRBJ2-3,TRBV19,ASSIAGGGRTDTQY
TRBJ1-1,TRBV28,ASSSGGTEAF
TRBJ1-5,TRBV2,ASSGEAAQPQH
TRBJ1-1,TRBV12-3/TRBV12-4,ASGRGAGIGAF
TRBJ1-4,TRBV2,ASSERGGEKLF
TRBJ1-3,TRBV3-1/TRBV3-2,ASSQGQSGNTIY
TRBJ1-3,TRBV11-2,ASSLVGRGPSSGNTIY
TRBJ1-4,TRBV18,ASSPTANEKLF
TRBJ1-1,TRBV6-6,ASSYVEGSNTEAF
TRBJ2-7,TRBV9,ASSTNPGQGYYEQY
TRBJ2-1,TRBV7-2,ASSLTGITSGQF
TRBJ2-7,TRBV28,ASSLTRTYEQY
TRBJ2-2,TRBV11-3,ASSPQGRDTGELF
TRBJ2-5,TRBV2,ASSGTSDGETQY
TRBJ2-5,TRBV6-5,ASRRLAGVQETQY
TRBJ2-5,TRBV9,ASSVGAGEVETQY
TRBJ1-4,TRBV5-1,ASSLGPGEKLF
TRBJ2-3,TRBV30,AWSVSASQSTDTQY
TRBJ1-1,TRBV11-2,ASGLKNTEAF
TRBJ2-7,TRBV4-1,ASSQMQRTGNYEQY
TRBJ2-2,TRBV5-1,ASSSGTSFTGELF
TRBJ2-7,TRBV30,AWSGLYEQY
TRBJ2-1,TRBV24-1,ATSGQSSYNEQF
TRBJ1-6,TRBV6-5,ASSYSGTGGSPLH
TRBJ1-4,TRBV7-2,ASSFVDRENEKLF
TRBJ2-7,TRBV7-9,ASSQVGQYEQY
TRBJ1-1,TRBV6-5,ASSPRRSNTEAF